This TCR beta chain was identified during a study of cytomegalovirus exposure and HLA in healthy donors. Study conclusions and caveats: Evidence from a later analysis indicated that most CMV-associated TCR beta chains looked HLA-restricted. The study assumed roughly uniform donor sequencing depth for presence/absence analyses.

V dropped 4 bases and J dropped 4 bases, with 13 bases sitting between them. CDR3 size: 14 residues. Germline V gives CDR1 MNHEY, CDR2 SMNVEV (reference sequence). Remarks on this clone: The antigen is undetermined.

PCR employed 60 Vbeta and 13 Jbeta primers. Only in-frame clones appear in the TCRdb table, and some are missing; sequencing was by immunoSEQ multiplex PCR. The sample has 35,000 to 45,000 clones. Input material: PBMCs. This chain joins TRBV27 and TRBJ1-1, with D perhaps TRBD1 (5 bases). This TCR was recovered from a male donor in good health and CMV-seronegative. The DNA for the CDR3 is TGTGCCAGCAGTTCCCTTGGGGGGGGCACTGAAGCTTTCTTT. It translates to CASSSLGGGTEAFF.